This T cell receptor beta chain was sequenced during a study of response to subunit inactivated influenza vaccine. TCRdb analysed the RT-PCR reads with MiXCR anew, one entry per CDR3 protein. The data show around 650,000 distinct CDR3 sequences, with roughly 14% seen just once and approximately 10% held by the top ten. This CDR3 has 17 amino acids. J lost 2 bases, V lost 5 bases, and 7 bases had no gene match. Germline V gene sequence: CDR1 SGHVS, CDR2 FQNEAQ. This chain connects TRBV7-8 to TRBJ2-3; 13 bases match TRBD2. The TCR was taken from a man aged 50 to 59 who received an inactivated influenza vaccine. Here the sequenced sample was PBMCs from blood, taken 11 to 12 days after vaccination. This CDR3 reads CASSPGLAGANTDTQYF. The CDR3 nucleotides are TGTGCCAGCAGCCCTGGACTAGCGGGGGCCAACACAGATACGCAGTATTTT.